This T cell receptor (beta chain) was retrieved from a study of sequential checkpoint blockade in melanoma. The CDR3 is 13 amino acids. V dropped 6 bases and J dropped 4 bases, with 16 bases sitting between them. The germline V gene encodes CDR1 SQVTM and CDR2 ANQGSEA. As for treatment: randomized to nivolumab then ipilimumab (arm A) or the reverse (arm B). No patient had prior DNA-damaging chemotherapy. Sorted cells were live CD3+CD8+, lacking CD19 and CD56, from PBMCs. The method was immunoSEQ multiplex PCR; TCRdb's version includes in-frame clones alone and lacks a portion of them. The table shows some 5,700 clones, with roughly 50% occurring only once.

The clonotype comes from a human patient with melanoma. Some clones in this sample may be carry-over from other donors' samples. The sample here was CD8+ T cells sorted from blood (inferred from file names), taken from a patient given nivolumab and ipilimumab in sequence. The chain couples TRBV29-1 to TRBJ2-7; weak D call: TRBD1 (6 bases). CDR3 nucleotide sequence: TGCAGCGTCTTGACAGGATCCACGTACGAGCAGTACTTC. It translates to CSVLTGSTYEQYF.